This TCR beta chain derives from a study of CD8 T cells in ankylosing spondylitis. General study results and limits: Researchers report that disease-linked clones proved CD8+ and relatively rare in peripheral blood.

V was cut by 3 bases and J by 8 bases, with 6 bases left in between. This CDR3 comprises 11 residues. Germline lookup yields CDR1 SGDLS and CDR2 YYNGEE. Notes on this clonotype: Its antigen is undetermined.

In making TCR beta libraries, quantitative 5'-RACE with molecular barcodes was used. In TCRdb, the 5' RACE reads were re-called with MiXCR into one record per CDR3 protein. The profile shows about 200,000 distinct CDR3 sequences, roughly 13% of them singletons. The chain couples TRBV9 to TRBJ2-1; D gene unclear. The sequenced material came from blood, either unsorted or a sorted T cell fraction (not recorded which). The sequence derives from a male donor with ankylosing spondylitis or in good health (not recorded which). The CDR3 loop is CASSGSYEQFF. The DNA for the CDR3 is TGTGCCAGCAGCGGATCGTATGAGCAGTTCTTC.